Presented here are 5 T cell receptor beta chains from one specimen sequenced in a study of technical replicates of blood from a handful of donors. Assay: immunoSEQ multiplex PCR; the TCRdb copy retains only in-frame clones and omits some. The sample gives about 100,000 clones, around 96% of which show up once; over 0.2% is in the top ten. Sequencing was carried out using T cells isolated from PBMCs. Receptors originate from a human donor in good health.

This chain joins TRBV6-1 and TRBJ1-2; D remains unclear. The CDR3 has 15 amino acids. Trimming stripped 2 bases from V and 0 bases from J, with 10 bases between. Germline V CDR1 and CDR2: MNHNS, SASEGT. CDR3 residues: CASSESRTPNYGYTF. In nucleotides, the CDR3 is TGTGCCAGCAGTGAAAGCCGGACTCCTAACTATGGCTACACCTTC.

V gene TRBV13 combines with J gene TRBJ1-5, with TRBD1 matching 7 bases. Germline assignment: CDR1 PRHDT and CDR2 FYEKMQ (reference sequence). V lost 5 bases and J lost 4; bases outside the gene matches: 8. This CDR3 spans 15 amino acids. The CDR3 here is CASSRGTEANQPQHF. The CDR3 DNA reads TGTGCCAGCAGCCGCGGGACAGAGGCAAATCAGCCCCAGCATTTT.

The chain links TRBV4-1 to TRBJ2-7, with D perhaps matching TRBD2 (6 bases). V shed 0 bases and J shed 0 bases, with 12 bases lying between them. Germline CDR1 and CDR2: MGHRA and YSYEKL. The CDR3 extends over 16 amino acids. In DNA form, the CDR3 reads TGCGCCAGCAGCCAAGAAAAGCGGGCCACCTCCTACGAGCAGTACTTC. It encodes CASSQEKRATSYEQYF.

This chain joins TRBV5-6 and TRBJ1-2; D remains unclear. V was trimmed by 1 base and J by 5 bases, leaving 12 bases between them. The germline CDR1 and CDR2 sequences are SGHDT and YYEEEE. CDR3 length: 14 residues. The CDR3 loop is CASSLSAGSYGYTF. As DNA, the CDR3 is TGTGCCAGCAGCTTGTCCGCAGGCTCTTATGGCTACACCTTC.

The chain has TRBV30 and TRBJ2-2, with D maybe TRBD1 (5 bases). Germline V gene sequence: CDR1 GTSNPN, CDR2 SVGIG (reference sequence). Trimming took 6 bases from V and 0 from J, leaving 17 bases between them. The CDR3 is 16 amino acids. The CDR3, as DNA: TGTGCCTGCCCTGCTTTTCGGACATCGAACACCGGGGAGCTGTTTTTT. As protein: CACPAFRTSNTGELFF.